The clone carrying this T cell receptor (beta chain) showed up just once. This sample is drawn from a study of blood T cell repertoires in COVID-19. Overall study context: Samples representing acute and convalescent COVID-19 were sourced from the United States, Italy and Spain. In each case, the material was cDNA or gDNA derived from T cells, B-cell-depleted T cells, or PBMCs.

The length of the CDR3 is 13 residues. Germline loops: CDR1 MNHEY, CDR2 SVGAGI. The J segment lost 11 bases and the V segment lost 5 bases, leaving 10 bases of the junction unmatched. Original processing methods: Amplification of reference gene primers was used by the study to estimate nucleated cell counts. Only in-frame clones appear in the TCRdb table, and some are missing; sequencing was by immunoSEQ multiplex PCR. V and J calls and clone size are given by that table; D and trimming were obtained from the DNA. The sample consists of 200,000 to 250,000 clones, approximately 87% of them appearing once.

The V gene is TRBV6-5, the J gene TRBJ1-1; TRBD1 aligns across 8 bases. This receptor was obtained from a woman between 45 and 60 years old with acute or convalescent COVID-19. The sequencing input was peripheral blood. CDR3 in DNA: TGTGCCAGCAGTCCCGGACAGGGCGGGTACGCTTTCTTT. Amino acid sequence: CASSPGQGGYAFF.